The clone carrying this T cell receptor (beta chain) was observed a handful of times. Antigen unknown. The data were obtained in a study of response to subunit inactivated influenza vaccine. General study findings and limits: Each seasonal flu vaccination may recruit only limited new T cells, authors suggested.

V was clipped by 5 bases and J by 6 bases; unmatched bases: 11. Per the germline V gene, CDR1 is SGHTA and CDR2 is FQGTGA. The CDR3 runs 15 residues. TCRdb re-called the RT-PCR reads through MiXCR, storing one row per CDR3 protein. The sample shows hundreds of thousands of distinct CDR3 sequences, approximately 7.6% of them seen only once. Sequencing was performed on PBMCs from blood, taken around 25 months after vaccination. The genes are TRBV7-3 and TRBJ2-7; 9 bases line up with TRBD2. This clonotype was obtained from a man between 50 and 75 years old who received an inactivated influenza vaccine. The CDR3 region is CASSPTAGGVGEQYF. The CDR3 region has the DNA TGTGCCAGCAGCCCGACAGCGGGAGGAGTGGGCGAGCAGTACTTC.